This T cell receptor (beta chain) is from a study of blood T cell repertoires in COVID-19. Study details: Donors in the United States, Italy and Spain gave samples during acute or convalescent COVID-19. PBMCs, B-cell-depleted T cells, or T cells provided the cDNA or gDNA that made up the material.

Study processing details: Researchers report that nucleated cell counts were estimated from reference gene primer amplification. Using immunoSEQ multiplex PCR, the repertoire was profiled, and TCRdb retains in-frame clones only, with some absent. The D gene and trimming were derived from the DNA, and the V and J assignments and clone size from that table. The profile shows 250,000 to 300,000 clones, more than 80% of them singletons. Trimming cost V 0 bases and J 2 bases; bases outside gene matches: 11. CDR3 length: 18 amino acids. Per germline, CDR1 SGHRS and CDR2 YFSETQ. Seattle patients were enrolled during active infection and followed longitudinally.

The sequenced material came from peripheral blood. The sequence derives from a woman aged 45 to 65 with COVID-19, enrolled during active disease. This chain uses TRBV5-1 with TRBJ2-7, with 10 nucleotides matching TRBD1. The CDR3 nucleotides read TGCGCCAGCAGCTTGGCGGGACAGGGGACACTCCTAACCTACGAGCAGTACTTC. It translates to CASSLAGQGTLLTYEQYF.